These 20 T cell receptor beta chains were all obtained from the same sample, sequenced in a study of T cell repertoires in ileal Crohn's disease (dated by TCRdb to about 2019). Library construction relied on the immunoSEQ multiplex PCR assay. TCRdb re-hosts the immuneACCESS table, in-frame sequences only. Its copies lack some clones; in the studies checked, an unresolved V gene accounts for under half of them, and the cause for the rest is not known. For this sample there are under 7,000 clones; nearly 97% appear just once. Jointly, the top ten make up around 0.31% of the sample. The sample comprised ileal tissue. All receptors come from an adult with Crohn's disease.

V gene TRBV4-2 combines with J gene TRBJ2-3; TRBD2 agrees at 7 bases. CDR3 length equals 13 residues. Per germline, CDR1 LGHNA and CDR2 YNFKEQ. The ends lost 1 base at V and 11 bases at J; junction bases unmatched: 6. The CDR3 loop reads CASSQAISGEQYF. CDR3 DNA: TGTGCCAGCAGCCAAGCGATAAGCGGGGAGCAGTATTTT.

V is TRBV28 and J is TRBJ1-1, with TRBD1 matching 9 bases. The ends lost 6 bases at V and 6 bases at J; junction bases unmatched: 2. Germline CDR1 and CDR2: MDHEN and SYDVKM. CDR3 length equals 12 residues. CDR3 bases: TGTGCCAGCAGGACAGGGGGGGCTGAAGCTTTCTTT. This gives the protein CASRTGGAEAFF.

As to this clone: An end of the junction differs from the germline gene, which may be a read error. This chain uses TRBV11-2 with TRBJ1-1, with D possibly being TRBD1 (5 bases). CDR1 and CDR2 (germline): SGHAT, FQNNGV. The CDR3 contains 13 residues. CDR3 protein: CASSVDGGTEAFF. DNA of the CDR3: TGTGCCAGCAGCGTAGACGGGGGGACTGAAGCTTTCTTT.

This clone was detected once. The chain employs TRBV29-1 and TRBJ2-7, with D perhaps TRBD2 (7 bases). CDR1 and CDR2 from the germline V gene are SQVTM and ANQGSEA. This CDR3 region has 13 residues. Trimming removed 0 bases at V and 3 bases at J, with 9 bases between. CDR3 nucleotides: TGCAGCGTTGAAGAGGGGGGGCTCTACGAGCAGTACTTC. This encodes CSVEEGGLYEQYF.

This clone was observed once. The rearrangement uses TRBV11-3 and TRBJ2-3; 7 nucleotides match TRBD1. Germline V CDR1 and CDR2: SGHNT, YENEEA. J lost 3 bases, V lost 4 bases, and 7 bases had no gene match. This CDR3 has 15 amino acids. The DNA for the CDR3 is TGTGCCAGCAGCTCAGGGGACAGAGGAACAGATACGCAGTATTTT. This encodes CASSSGDRGTDTQYF.

The sample holds one count of this clone. In DNA form, the CDR3 reads TGTGCCAGCAGCTGGACAGGGCGGACTGAAGCTTTCTTT. This gives the protein CASSWTGRTEAFF. The chain couples TRBV5-5 to TRBJ1-1, with 8 bases aligning to TRBD1. CDR1 is SGHKS, CDR2 YYEKEE, per germline (reference sequence). The CDR3 spans 13 residues. V lost 3 bases, J lost 5 bases, and 3 bases stayed unmatched.

The gene calls are TRBV28 and TRBJ1-5, with TRBD1 matching over 12 bases. This CDR3 is 17 amino acids long. Per the germline V gene, CDR1 is MDHEN and CDR2 is SYDVKM. J gave up 6 bases and V 6 bases, and 12 bases lay outside the gene matches. The CDR3 loop reads CASSTAGTGGSSQPQHF. The CDR3 DNA reads as TGTGCCAGCAGCACCGCCGGGACAGGGGGCTCCAGTCAGCCCCAGCATTTT.

The chain is built from TRBV5-1 and TRBJ1-2, with 10 bases matching TRBD1. Germline V gene sequence: CDR1 SGHRS, CDR2 YFSETQ. The CDR3 has 15 amino acids. V was clipped by 0 bases and J by 4 bases; unmatched bases: 3. The CDR3 coding sequence is TGCGCCAGCAGCTTGGCGGACAGGGGGACCTATGGCTACACCTTC. Amino acids: CASSLADRGTYGYTF.

The V gene is TRBV2, the J gene TRBJ2-1, with TRBD2 matching over 9 bases. The germline V gene has CDR1 SNHLY and CDR2 FYNNEI. The length of the CDR3 is 15 residues. The V segment lost 3 bases and the J segment 7 bases; nucleotides outside the gene matches: 7. CDR3: CASSDPGLALNEQFF. The CDR3 coding sequence is TGTGCCAGCAGTGACCCGGGACTAGCATTGAATGAGCAGTTCTTC.

The J gene is TRBJ2-7, the V gene TRBV15, with TRBD1 matching 7 bases. The CDR3 contains 13 residues. CDR1 is LNHNV, CDR2 YYDKDF, per germline (reference sequence). Losses at the gene ends were 5 bases for V and 6 bases for J; bases not matched to a gene: 7. CDR3 coding DNA: TGTGCCACCAGCGGAAAAACAGGGGTCGAGCAGTACTTC. Amino acid sequence: CATSGKTGVEQYF. The whole variable domain, filled in from reference TRBV15 and TRBJ2-7, reads DAMVIQNPRYQVTQFGKPVTLSCSQTLNHNVMYWYQQKSSQAPKLLFHYYDKDFNNEADTPDNFQSRRPNTSFCFLDIRSPGLGDTAMYLCATSGKTGVEQYFGPGTRLTVT.

The chain links TRBV7-2 to TRBJ2-5; D possibly corresponds to TRBD2 (7 bases). CDR1 and CDR2 (germline): SGHTA, FQGNSA. This CDR3 spans 16 amino acids. V lost 0 bases, J lost 4 bases, and 15 bases lay in between. This chain's CDR3 is CASSLAGGGGRETQYF. The CDR3 DNA reads TGTGCCAGCAGCTTAGCGGGGGGAGGGGGTCGAGAGACCCAGTACTTC.

This chain connects TRBV28 to TRBJ2-1, with 11 bases matching TRBD2. CDR1 is MDHEN, CDR2 SYDVKM, per germline. The CDR3 contains 17 residues. J lost 0 bases, V lost 6 bases, and 7 bases had no gene match. The CDR3 spells CASSPIAGGISYNEQFF. CDR3 nucleotides: TGTGCCAGCAGCCCGATAGCGGGGGGGATCTCCTACAATGAGCAGTTCTTC.

J is TRBJ2-1 and V is TRBV25-1, with TRBD2 matching over 11 bases. The germline V gene has CDR1 MGHDK and CDR2 SYGVNS. The CDR3 has 15 amino acids. Unmatched junction bases numbered 5, after V lost 2 bases and J lost 8 bases. The CDR3 DNA reads as TGTGCCAGCAGTGAACAGGGACTAGCGGTGCATGAGCAGTTCTTC. Protein: CASSEQGLAVHEQFF.

The genes are TRBV5-4 and TRBJ1-4, with 9 bases matching TRBD1. This CDR3 is 14 amino acids long. V was clipped by 3 bases and J by 8 bases; unmatched bases: 5. Germline V gives CDR1 SGHNT, CDR2 YYREEE (reference sequence). CDR3 sequence: CASSSGQGREKLFF. For the CDR3, the DNA is TGTGCCAGCAGCTCGGGACAGGGTAGGGAAAAACTGTTTTTT.

The V and J genes are TRBV5-5 and TRBJ2-7, with unresolved D. CDR1 SGHKS and CDR2 YYEKEE come from the germline V gene (reference sequence). Trimming took off 1 base at V and 7 bases at J, with 15 bases between the two ends. CDR3 size: 14 residues. The CDR3 nucleotides read TGTGCCAGCAGCTTGTCCCAGCGTACCGGGGAGCAGTACGTC. Its protein is CASSLSQRTGEQYV.

The chain recombines TRBV5-6 with TRBJ1-6, with TRBD1 matching over 9 bases. This CDR3 has 16 residues. V lost 4 bases, J lost 3 bases, and 5 bases stayed unmatched. The germline V gene encodes CDR1 SGHDT and CDR2 YYEEEE. CDR3 region: CASSTRQGVYNSPLHF. CDR3 nucleotides: TGTGCCAGCAGCACGAGACAGGGGGTCTATAATTCACCCCTCCACTTT.

The chain uses TRBV11-2 and TRBJ1-1; D unresolved. From germline, CDR1 is SGHAT and CDR2 FQNNGV. This CDR3 spans 14 amino acids. Trimming shortened V by 1 base and J by 0 bases, and 6 bases separated the two germline ends. The CDR3, as DNA: TGTGCCAGCAGCTTAGGTCTACTGAACACTGAAGCTTTCTTT. Translation gives CASSLGLLNTEAFF.

The J gene is TRBJ2-1, the V gene TRBV4-3; D not certain. Germline CDR1 is LGHNA and CDR2 is YSLEER. The CDR3 is made up of 15 amino acids. V was clipped by 0 bases and J by 3 bases, with 9 bases between them. CDR3 region: CASSQDFGLYNEQFF. CDR3 in DNA: TGCGCCAGCAGCCAAGATTTTGGCCTCTACAATGAGCAGTTCTTC.

The chain couples TRBV9 to TRBJ1-2; D not certain. The CDR3 is made up of 13 amino acids. Germline CDR1 reads SGDLS; CDR2 reads YYNGEE. V was cut by 0 bases and J by 6 bases, with 9 bases left in between. CDR3: CASSVGRDDGYTF. CDR3 sequence (DNA): TGTGCCAGCAGCGTAGGGAGGGATGATGGCTACACCTTC.

The CDR3 is CARGVMAEEQYV. CDR3 in DNA: TGCGCCAGAGGCGTAATGGCGGAAGAGCAGTACGTC. The chain carries TRBV4-3 and TRBJ2-7; D gene ambiguous. V was cut by 9 bases and J by 7 bases, with 16 bases left in between. The germline V gene encodes CDR1 LGHNA and CDR2 YSLEER. This CDR3 contains 12 residues.